This TCR beta chain originates from a study of blood T cell repertoires in COVID-19. The wider study: Sites across the United States, Italy and Spain contributed samples from acute and convalescent COVID-19.

Trimming took off 7 bases at V and 4 bases at J, with 16 bases between the two ends. From germline, CDR1 is SGHTA and CDR2 FQGNSA. CDR3 length: 15 amino acids. Generated by immunoSEQ multiplex PCR, the TCRdb table keeps only in-frame clones and is missing some. Among more than 200,000 clones, around 86% were seen once, and the ten largest hold roughly 7.1%. Input material: PBMCs or T cells enriched from blood (not recorded which). This TCR derives from a man between 25 and 39 years old in a cohort exposed to, infected with or recovered from COVID-19 (not recorded which). The rearrangement uses TRBV7-2 and TRBJ2-2, with D perhaps TRBD2 (5 bases). The CDR3 reads CASTKLVRGTGELFF. DNA of the CDR3: TGTGCCAGCACCAAATTGGTCCGGGGCACCGGGGAGCTGTTTTTT.